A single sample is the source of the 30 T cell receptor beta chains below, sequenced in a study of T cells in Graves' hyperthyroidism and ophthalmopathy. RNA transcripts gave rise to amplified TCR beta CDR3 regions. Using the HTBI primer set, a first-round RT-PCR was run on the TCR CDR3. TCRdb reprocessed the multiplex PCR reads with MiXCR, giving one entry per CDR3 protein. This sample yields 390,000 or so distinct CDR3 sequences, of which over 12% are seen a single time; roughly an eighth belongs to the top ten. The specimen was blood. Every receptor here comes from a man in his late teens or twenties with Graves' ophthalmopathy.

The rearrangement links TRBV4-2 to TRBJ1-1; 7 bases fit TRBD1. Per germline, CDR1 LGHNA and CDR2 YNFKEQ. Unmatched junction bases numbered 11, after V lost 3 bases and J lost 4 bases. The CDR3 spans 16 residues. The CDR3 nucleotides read TGTGCCAGCAGCCATGAGATCGGCAGGGGGGCCACTGAAGCTTTCTTT. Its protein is CASSHEIGRGATEAFF.

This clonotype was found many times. For the CDR3, the DNA is TGCGCCAGCAGCTTGGGCCCGGGGACGTGGGCGAGGGACACTGAAGCTTTCTTT. This sequence encodes CASSLGPGTWARDTEAFF. This chain uses TRBV5-1 with TRBJ1-1; D might be TRBD1 (5 bases). Trimming cost V 0 bases and J 3 bases, with 21 bases left between them. Per germline, CDR1 SGHRS and CDR2 YFSETQ. CDR3 length equals 18 residues.

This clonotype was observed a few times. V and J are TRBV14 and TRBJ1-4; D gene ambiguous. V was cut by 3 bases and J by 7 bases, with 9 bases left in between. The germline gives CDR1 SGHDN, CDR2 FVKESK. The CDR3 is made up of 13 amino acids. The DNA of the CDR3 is TGTGCCAGCAGCCACCTCGGTCCTGAAAAACTGTTTTTT. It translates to CASSHLGPEKLFF.

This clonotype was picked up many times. The CDR3 nucleotides read TGTGCCAGCAGCACCGGGACAGGGGAGTATGAGCAGTTCTTC. Its protein is CASSTGTGEYEQFF. The V gene is TRBV9, the J gene TRBJ2-1; the match to TRBD1 covers 10 bases. V lost 4 bases, J lost 8 bases, and 6 bases stayed unmatched. The CDR3 totals 14 residues. Germline V gene lookup returns CDR1 SGDLS and CDR2 YYNGEE.

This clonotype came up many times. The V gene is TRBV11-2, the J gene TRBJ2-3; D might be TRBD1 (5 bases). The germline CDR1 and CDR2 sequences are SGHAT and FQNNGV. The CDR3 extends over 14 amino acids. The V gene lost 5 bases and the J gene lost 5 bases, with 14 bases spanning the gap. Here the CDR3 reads CASSPGKIIDTQYF. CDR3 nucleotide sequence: TGTGCCAGCAGCCCAGGGAAAATTATAGATACGCAGTATTTT.

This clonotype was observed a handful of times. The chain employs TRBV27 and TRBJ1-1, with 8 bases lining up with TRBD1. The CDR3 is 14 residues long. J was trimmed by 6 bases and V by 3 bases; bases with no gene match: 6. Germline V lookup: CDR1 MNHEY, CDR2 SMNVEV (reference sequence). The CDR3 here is CASSFYRGRSEAFF. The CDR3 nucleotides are TGTGCCAGCAGTTTTTACAGGGGGAGGTCTGAAGCTTTCTTT.

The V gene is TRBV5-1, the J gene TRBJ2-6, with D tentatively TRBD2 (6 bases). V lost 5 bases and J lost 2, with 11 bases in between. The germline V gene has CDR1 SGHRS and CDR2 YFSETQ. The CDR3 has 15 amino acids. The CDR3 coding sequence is TGCGCCAGCAGACTGGAGGGTCCTGGGGCCAACGTCCTGACTTTC. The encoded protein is CASRLEGPGANVLTF.

CDR3 sequence: CASSPSRRVLTGELFF. DNA for the CDR3: TGCGCCAGCAGCCCCTCGAGGCGGGTATTAACCGGGGAGCTGTTTTTT. The rearrangement joins TRBV5-1 to TRBJ2-2; the D gene is possibly TRBD2 (5 bases). The CDR3 runs to 16 residues. Between the trimmed V and J ends, which lost 4 bases and 5 bases, there was a span of 18 bases. CDR1 is SGHRS and CDR2 is YFSETQ in the germline V gene.

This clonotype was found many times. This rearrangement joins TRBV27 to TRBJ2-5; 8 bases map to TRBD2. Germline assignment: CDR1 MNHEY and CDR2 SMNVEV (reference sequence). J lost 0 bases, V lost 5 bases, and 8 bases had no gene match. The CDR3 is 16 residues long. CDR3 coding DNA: TGTGCCAGCAGTCAAACTAGCGGCCAGTACCAAGAGACCCAGTACTTC. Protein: CASSQTSGQYQETQYF.

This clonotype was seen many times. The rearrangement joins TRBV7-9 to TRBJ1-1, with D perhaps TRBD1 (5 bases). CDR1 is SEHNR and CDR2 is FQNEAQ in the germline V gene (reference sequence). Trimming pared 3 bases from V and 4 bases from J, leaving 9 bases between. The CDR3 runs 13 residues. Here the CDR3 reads CASSLQGATEAFF. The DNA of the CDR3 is TGTGCCAGCAGCTTGCAGGGAGCCACTGAAGCTTTCTTT.

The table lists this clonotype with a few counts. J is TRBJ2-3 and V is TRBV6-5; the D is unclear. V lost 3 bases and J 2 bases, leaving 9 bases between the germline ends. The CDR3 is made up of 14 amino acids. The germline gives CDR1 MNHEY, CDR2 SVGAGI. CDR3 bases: TGTGCCAGCAGTTATGGCAGAGACACAGATACGCAGTATTTT. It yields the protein CASSYGRDTDTQYF.

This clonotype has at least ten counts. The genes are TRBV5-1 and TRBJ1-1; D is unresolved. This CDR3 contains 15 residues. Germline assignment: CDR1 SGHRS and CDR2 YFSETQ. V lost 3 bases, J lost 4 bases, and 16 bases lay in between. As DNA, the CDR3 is TGCGCCAGCAGCTCCCAAACCTTAGAAGTCACTGAAGCTTTCTTT. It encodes CASSSQTLEVTEAFF.

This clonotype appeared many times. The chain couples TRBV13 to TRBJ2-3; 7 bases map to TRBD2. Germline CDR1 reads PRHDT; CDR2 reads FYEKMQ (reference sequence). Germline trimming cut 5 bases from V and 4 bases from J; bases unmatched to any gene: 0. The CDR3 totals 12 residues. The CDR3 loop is CASSGRADTQYF. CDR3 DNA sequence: TGTGCCAGCAGCGGGAGGGCAGATACGCAGTATTTT. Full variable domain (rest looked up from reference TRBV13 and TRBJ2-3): AAGVIQSPRHLIKEKRETATLKCYPIPRHDTVYWYQQGPGQDPQFLISFYEKMQSDKGSIPDRFSAQQFSDYHSELNMSSLELGDSALYFCASSGRADTQYFGPGTRLTVL.

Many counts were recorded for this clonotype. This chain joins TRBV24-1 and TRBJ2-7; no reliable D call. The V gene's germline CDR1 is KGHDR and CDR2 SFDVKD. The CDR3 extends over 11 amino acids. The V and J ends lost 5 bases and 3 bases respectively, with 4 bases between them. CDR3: CATSGGYEQYF. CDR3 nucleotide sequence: TGTGCCACCAGTGGGGGCTACGAGCAGTACTTC.

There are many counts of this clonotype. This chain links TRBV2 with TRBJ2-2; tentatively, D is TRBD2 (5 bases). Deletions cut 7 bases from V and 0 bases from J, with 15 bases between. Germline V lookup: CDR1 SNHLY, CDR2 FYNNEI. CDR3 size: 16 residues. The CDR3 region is CASTIRGSPNTGELFF. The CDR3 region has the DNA TGTGCCAGCACTATCCGGGGTAGCCCGAACACCGGGGAGCTGTTTTTT.

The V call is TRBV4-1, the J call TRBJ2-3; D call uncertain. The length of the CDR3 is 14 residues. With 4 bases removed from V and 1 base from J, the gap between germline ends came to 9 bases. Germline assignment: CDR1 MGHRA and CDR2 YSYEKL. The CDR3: CASSPFLGTDTQYF. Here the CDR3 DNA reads TGCGCCAGCAGCCCGTTTCTAGGCACAGATACGCAGTATTTT.

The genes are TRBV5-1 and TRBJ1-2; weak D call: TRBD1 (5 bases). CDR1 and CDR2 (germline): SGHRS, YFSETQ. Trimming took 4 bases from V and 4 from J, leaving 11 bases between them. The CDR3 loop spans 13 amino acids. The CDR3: CASSPAGGYGYTF. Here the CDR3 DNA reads TGCGCCAGCAGCCCCGCGGGGGGCTATGGCTACACCTTC. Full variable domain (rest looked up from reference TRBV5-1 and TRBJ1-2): KAGVTQTPRYLIKTRGQQVTLSCSPISGHRSVSWYQQTPGQGLQFLFEYFSETQRNKGNFPGRFSGRQFSNSRSEMNVSTLELGDSALYLCASSPAGGYGYTFGSGTRLTVV.

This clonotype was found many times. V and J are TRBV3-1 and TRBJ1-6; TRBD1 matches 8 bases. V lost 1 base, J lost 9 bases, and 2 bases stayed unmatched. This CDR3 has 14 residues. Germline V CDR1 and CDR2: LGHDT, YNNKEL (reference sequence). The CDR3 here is CASSQGDRRSPLHF. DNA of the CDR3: TGTGCCAGCAGCCAAGGGGACAGGCGTTCACCCCTCCACTTT.

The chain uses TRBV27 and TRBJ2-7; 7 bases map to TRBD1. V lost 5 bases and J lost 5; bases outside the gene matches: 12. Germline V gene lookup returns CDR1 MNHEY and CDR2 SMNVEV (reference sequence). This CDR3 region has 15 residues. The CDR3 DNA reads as TGTGCCAGCAGTCCAAACCTAAACAGGGGCCACGAGCAGTACTTC. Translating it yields CASSPNLNRGHEQYF.

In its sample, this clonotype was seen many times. This CDR3 is CAISEPAGRSSSGNTIYF. DNA of the CDR3: TGTGCCATCAGTGAGCCCGCAGGAAGGTCCTCCTCTGGAAACACCATATATTTT. The chain carries TRBV10-3 and TRBJ1-3; D is ambiguous. The V gene's germline CDR1 is ENHRY and CDR2 SYGVKD. V dropped 2 bases and J dropped 0 bases, with 17 bases sitting between them. CDR3 length equals 18 residues.

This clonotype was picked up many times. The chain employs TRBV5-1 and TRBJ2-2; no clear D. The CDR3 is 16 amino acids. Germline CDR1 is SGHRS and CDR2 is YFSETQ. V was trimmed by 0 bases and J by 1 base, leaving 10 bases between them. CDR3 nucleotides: TGCGCCAGCAGCTTGGACGGGTACCGGAACACCGGGGAGCTGTTTTTT. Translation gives CASSLDGYRNTGELFF.

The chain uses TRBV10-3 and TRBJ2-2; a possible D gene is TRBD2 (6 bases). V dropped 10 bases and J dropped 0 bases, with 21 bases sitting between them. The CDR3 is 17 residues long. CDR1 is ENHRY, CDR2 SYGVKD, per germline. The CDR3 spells CATTLRTGDANTGELFF. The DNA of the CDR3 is TGTGCCACCACGCTACGGACGGGGGACGCGAACACCGGGGAGCTGTTTTTT.

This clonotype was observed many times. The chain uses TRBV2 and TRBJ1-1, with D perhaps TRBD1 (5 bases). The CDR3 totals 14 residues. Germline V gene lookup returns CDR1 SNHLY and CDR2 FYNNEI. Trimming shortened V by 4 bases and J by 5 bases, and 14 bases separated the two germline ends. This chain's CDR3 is CASSVMQGSTEAFF. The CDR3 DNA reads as TGTGCCAGCAGTGTAATGCAGGGTAGTACTGAAGCTTTCTTT.

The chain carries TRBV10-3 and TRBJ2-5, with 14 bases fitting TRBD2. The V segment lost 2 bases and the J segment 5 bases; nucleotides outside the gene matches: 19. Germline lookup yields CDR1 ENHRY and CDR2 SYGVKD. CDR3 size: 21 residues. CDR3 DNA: TGTGCCATCAGTGAGAAGATCGTGGGACTAGCGGGGGAGAAACTATTGGAGACCCAGTACTTC. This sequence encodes CAISEKIVGLAGEKLLETQYF.

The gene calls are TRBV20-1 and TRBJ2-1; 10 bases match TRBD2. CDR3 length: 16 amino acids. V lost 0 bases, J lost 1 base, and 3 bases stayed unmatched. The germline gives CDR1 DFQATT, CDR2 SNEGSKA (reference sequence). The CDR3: CSARDPSGRSYNEQFF. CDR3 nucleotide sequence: TGCAGTGCTAGAGATCCTAGCGGGAGATCCTACAATGAGCAGTTCTTC.

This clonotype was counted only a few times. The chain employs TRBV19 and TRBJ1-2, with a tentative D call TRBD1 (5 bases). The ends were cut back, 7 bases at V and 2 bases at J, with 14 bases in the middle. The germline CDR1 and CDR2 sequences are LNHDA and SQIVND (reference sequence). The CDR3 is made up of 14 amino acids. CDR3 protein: CASTTGTPNYGYTF. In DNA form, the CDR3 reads TGTGCCAGTACCACCGGGACTCCGAACTATGGCTACACCTTC.

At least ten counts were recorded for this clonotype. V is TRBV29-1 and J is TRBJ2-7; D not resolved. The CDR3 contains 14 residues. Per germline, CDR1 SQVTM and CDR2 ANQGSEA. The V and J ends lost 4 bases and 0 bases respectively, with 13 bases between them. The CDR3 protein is CSVAGRLSSYEQYF. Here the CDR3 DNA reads TGCAGCGTTGCCGGACGCCTGAGCTCCTACGAGCAGTACTTC.

The CDR3 nucleotides read TGTGCCAGCAACAAACTAGCGGGGGGGGTAGATACGCAGTATTTT. This gives the protein CASNKLAGGVDTQYF. V and J are TRBV6-1 and TRBJ2-3, with 13 bases that match TRBD2. The CDR3 contains 15 residues. Trimming removed 7 bases from V and 5 bases from J; junction bases left unmatched: 6. Germline V gene lookup returns CDR1 MNHNS and CDR2 SASEGT.

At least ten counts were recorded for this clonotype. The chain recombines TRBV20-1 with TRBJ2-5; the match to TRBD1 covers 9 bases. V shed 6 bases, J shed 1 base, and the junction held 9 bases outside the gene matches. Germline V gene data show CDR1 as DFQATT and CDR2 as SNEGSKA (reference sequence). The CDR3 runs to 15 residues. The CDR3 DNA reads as TGCAGTGCCGGGACAGGGACCAGGGTCCAAGAGACCCAGTACTTC. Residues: CSAGTGTRVQETQYF.

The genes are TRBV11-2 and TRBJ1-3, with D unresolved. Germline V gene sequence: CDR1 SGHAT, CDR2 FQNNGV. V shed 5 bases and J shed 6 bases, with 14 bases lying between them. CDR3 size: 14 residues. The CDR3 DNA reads TGTGCCAGCAGCCCCGACCTCATGCAAAACACCATATATTTT. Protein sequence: CASSPDLMQNTIYF.